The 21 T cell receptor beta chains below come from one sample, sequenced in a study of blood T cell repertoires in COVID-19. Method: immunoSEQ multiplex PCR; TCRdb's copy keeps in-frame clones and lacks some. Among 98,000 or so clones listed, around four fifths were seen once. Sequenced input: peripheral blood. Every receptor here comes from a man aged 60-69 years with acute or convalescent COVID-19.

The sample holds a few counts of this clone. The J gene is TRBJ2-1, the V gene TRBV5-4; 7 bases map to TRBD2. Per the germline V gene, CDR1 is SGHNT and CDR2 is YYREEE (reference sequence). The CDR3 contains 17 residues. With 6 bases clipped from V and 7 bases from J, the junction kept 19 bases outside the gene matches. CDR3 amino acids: CASNLGGEFAVKNEQFF. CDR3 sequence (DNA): TGTGCCAGCAACCTTGGGGGGGAGTTCGCGGTTAAGAATGAGCAGTTCTTC. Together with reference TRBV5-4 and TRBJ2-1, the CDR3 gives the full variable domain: ETGVTQSPTHLIKTRGQQVTLRCSSQSGHNTVSWYQQALGQGPQFIFQYYREEENGRGNFPPRFSGLQFPNYSSELNVNALELDDSALYLCASNLGGEFAVKNEQFFGPGTRLTVL.

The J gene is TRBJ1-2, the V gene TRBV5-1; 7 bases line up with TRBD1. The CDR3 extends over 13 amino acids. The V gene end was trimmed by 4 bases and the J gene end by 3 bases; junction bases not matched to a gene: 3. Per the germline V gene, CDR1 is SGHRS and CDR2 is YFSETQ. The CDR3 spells CASSTGTDYGYTF. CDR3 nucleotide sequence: TGCGCCAGCAGCACAGGGACAGACTATGGCTACACCTTC.

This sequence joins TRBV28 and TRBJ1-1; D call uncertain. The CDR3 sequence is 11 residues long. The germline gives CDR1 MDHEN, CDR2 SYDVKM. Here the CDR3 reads CAVRRSTEAFF. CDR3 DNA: TGTGCGGTAAGGCGGAGCACTGAAGCTTTCTTT. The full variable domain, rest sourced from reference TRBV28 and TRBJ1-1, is DVKVTQSSRYLVKRTGEKVFLECVQDMDHENMFWYRQDPGLGLRLIYFSYDVKMKEKGDIPEGYSVSREKKERFSLILESASTNQTSMYLCAVRRSTEAFFGQGTRLTVV.

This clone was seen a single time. The CDR3 region is CASSEGTRDEQFF. In nucleotides, the CDR3 is TGTGCCAGCAGTGAAGGGACTAGGGATGAGCAGTTCTTC. The rearrangement uses TRBV2 and TRBJ2-1, with 7 bases aligning to TRBD2. V dropped 1 base and J dropped 8; count of bases not matched to a gene: 2. The germline gives CDR1 SNHLY, CDR2 FYNNEI. The CDR3 totals 13 residues. Full variable domain (missing parts from reference TRBV2 and TRBJ2-1): EPEVTQTPSHQVTQMGQEVILRCVPISNHLYFYWYRQILGQKVEFLVSFYNNEISEKSEIFDDQFSVERPDGSNFTLKIRSTKLEDSAMYFCASSEGTRDEQFFGPGTRLTVL.

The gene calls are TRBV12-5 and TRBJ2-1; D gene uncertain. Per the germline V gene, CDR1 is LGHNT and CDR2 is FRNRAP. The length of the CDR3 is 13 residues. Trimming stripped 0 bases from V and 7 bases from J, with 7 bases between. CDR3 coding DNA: TGTGCTAGTGGTTTGGTAAACGGGAATGAGCAGTTCTTC. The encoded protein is CASGLVNGNEQFF.

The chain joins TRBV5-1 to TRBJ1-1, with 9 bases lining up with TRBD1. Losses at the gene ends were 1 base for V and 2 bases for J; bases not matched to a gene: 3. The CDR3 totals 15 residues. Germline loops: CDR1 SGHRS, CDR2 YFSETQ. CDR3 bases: TGCGCCAGCAGCTTGTGGACAGGGGATAACACTGAAGCTTTCTTT. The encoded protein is CASSLWTGDNTEAFF.

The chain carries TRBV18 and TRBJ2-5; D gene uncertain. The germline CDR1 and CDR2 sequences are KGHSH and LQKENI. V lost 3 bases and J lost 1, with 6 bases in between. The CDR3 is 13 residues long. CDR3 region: CASSPNGQETQYF. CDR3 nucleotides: TGTGCCAGCTCACCGAACGGCCAAGAGACCCAGTACTTC.

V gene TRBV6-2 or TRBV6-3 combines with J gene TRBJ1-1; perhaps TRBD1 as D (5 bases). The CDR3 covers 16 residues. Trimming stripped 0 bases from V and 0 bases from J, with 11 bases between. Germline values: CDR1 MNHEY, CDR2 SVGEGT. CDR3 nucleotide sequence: TGTGCCAGCAGTTACTCGCGACAGATCATGAACACTGAAGCTTTCTTT. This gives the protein CASSYSRQIMNTEAFF.

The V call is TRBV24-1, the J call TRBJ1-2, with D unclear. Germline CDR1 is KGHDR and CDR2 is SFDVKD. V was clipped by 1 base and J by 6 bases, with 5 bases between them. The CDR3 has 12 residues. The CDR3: CATSDFQDGYTF. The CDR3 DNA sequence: TGTGCCACCAGTGATTTTCAGGATGGCTACACCTTC.

The CDR3 spells CAWRSLTGGDSPLHF. As DNA, the CDR3 is TGTGCCTGGAGGAGCCTCACGGGGGGAGACTCACCCCTCCACTTT. The rearrangement links TRBV30 to TRBJ1-6; a weak D match, TRBD1 (5 bases). The CDR3 loop spans 15 amino acids. The germline V gene encodes CDR1 GTSNPN and CDR2 SVGIG (reference sequence). The V gene lost 3 bases and the J gene lost 10 bases, with 19 bases spanning the gap. The whole variable domain, remainder taken from reference TRBV30 and TRBJ1-6, is SQTIHQWPATLVQPVGSPLSLECTVEGTSNPNLYWYRQAAGRGLQLLFYSVGIGQISSEVPQNLSASRPQDRQFILSSKKLLLSDSGFYLCAWRSLTGGDSPLHFGNGTRLTVT.

CDR3 nucleotide sequence: TGCGCCAGCAGCTTGACGGCGGGAGATTTAAGGCAGTTCTTC. This sequence encodes CASSLTAGDLRQFF. The chain joins TRBV5-1 to TRBJ2-1; 7 nucleotides align to TRBD2. This CDR3 has 14 residues. The V gene end was trimmed by 1 base and the J gene end by 12 bases; junction bases not matched to a gene: 10. Germline CDR1 reads SGHRS; CDR2 reads YFSETQ.

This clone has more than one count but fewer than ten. The CDR3 spells CASSYPDRPYEQYF. DNA of the CDR3: TGTGCCAGCAGCTACCCCGACAGACCCTACGAGCAGTACTTC. The rearrangement joins TRBV27 to TRBJ2-7; D might be TRBD1 (5 bases). The length of the CDR3 is 14 residues. V was pared by 6 bases and J by 2 bases, with 14 bases between. Germline V gene sequence: CDR1 MNHEY, CDR2 SMNVEV (reference sequence).

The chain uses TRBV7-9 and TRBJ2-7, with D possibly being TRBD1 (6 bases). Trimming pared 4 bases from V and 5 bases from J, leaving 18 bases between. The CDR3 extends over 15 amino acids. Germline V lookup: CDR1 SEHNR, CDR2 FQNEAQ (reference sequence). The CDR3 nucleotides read TGTGCCAGCAGCTCAGGACAGAACGCTAGACACGAGCAGTACTTC. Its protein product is CASSSGQNARHEQYF.

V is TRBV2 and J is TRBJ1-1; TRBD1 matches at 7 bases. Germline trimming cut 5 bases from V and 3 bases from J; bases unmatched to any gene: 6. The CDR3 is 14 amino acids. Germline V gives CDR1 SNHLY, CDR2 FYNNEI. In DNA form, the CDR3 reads TGTGCCAGCAGTAAGACAGGGCGGGACACTGAAGCTTTCTTT. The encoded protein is CASSKTGRDTEAFF.

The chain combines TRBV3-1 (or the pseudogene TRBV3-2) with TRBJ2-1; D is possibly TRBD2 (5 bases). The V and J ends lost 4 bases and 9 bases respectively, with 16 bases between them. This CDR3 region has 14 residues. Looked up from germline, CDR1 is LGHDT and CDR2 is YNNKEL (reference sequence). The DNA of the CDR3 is TGTGCCAGCAGCCCCATCTCCGGGAAAGGTGAGCAGTTCTTC. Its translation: CASSPISGKGEQFF.

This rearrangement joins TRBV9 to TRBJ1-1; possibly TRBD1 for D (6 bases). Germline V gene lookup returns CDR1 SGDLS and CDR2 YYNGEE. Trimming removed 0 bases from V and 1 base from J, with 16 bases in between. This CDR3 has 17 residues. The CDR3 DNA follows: TGTGCCAGCAGCGTAGCAGGGGCAGGGGCGGCGAACACTGAAGCTTTCTTT. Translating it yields CASSVAGAGAANTEAFF.

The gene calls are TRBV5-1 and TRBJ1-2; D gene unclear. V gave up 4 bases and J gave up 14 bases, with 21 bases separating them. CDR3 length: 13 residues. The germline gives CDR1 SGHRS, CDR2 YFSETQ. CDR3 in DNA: TGCGCCAGCAGCCGATCGGACCGATCCGCGGGGACCTTC. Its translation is CASSRSDRSAGTF.

The CDR3 loop is CASSEVPQREAEQFF. CDR3 sequence (DNA): TGTGCCAGCAGTGAAGTTCCCCAGCGGGAGGCTGAGCAGTTCTTC. The J gene is TRBJ2-1, the V gene TRBV6-1, with TRBD2 matching 9 bases. Germline trimming cut 1 base from V and 9 bases from J; bases unmatched to any gene: 7. Germline V gene data show CDR1 as MNHNS and CDR2 as SASEGT. The CDR3 sequence is 15 residues long.

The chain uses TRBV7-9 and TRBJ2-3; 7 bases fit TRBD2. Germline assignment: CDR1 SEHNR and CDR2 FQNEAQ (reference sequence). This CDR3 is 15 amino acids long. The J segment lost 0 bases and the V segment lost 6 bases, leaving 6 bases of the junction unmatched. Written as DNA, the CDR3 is TGTGCCAGCAGAAAAACGGGAGGCAGCACAGATACGCAGTATTTT. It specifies CASRKTGGSTDTQYF.

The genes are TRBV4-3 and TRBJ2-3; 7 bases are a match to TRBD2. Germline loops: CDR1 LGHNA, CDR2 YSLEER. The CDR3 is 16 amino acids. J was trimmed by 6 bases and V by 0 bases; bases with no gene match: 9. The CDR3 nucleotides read TGCGCCAGCAGCCAAGATGTCGCGGGAGTAGGGGATACGCAGTATTTT. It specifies CASSQDVAGVGDTQYF.

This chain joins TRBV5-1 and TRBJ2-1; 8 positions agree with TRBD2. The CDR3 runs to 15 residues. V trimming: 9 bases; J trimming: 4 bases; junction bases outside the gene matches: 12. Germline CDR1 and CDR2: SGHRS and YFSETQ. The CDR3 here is CATSSSTSVYNEQFF. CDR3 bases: TGCGCCACCTCATCTTCGACTAGCGTATACAATGAGCAGTTCTTC. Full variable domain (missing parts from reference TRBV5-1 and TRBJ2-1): KAGVTQTPRYLIKTRGQQVTLSCSPISGHRSVSWYQQTPGQGLQFLFEYFSETQRNKGNFPGRFSGRQFSNSRSEMNVSTLELGDSALYLCATSSSTSVYNEQFFGPGTRLTVL.